This T cell receptor beta chain was sequenced for a study of shared clonotypes between healthy human individuals. Germline loops: CDR1 MNHNS, CDR2 SASEGT. The CDR3 runs 16 residues. After removal of 3 bases from V and 0 bases from J, the junction contained 5 bases not matched to a gene. The assay was immunoSEQ multiplex PCR, and TCRdb's table has in-frame clones only and misses some. Of hundreds of thousands of clones listed, 90% to 97% are singletons. This clonotype was sampled from a woman in her twenties or thirties in good health. Sequencing was performed on naive CD4+ T cells sorted from blood. Subset in this sample: CD45RA+ positively selected. The chain is built from TRBV6-1 and TRBJ1-5; 7 bases align to TRBD1. The CDR3 region is CASSDQQGYSNQPQHF. CDR3 nucleotide sequence: TGTGCCAGCAGTGACCAACAGGGGTATAGCAATCAGCCCCAGCATTTT.